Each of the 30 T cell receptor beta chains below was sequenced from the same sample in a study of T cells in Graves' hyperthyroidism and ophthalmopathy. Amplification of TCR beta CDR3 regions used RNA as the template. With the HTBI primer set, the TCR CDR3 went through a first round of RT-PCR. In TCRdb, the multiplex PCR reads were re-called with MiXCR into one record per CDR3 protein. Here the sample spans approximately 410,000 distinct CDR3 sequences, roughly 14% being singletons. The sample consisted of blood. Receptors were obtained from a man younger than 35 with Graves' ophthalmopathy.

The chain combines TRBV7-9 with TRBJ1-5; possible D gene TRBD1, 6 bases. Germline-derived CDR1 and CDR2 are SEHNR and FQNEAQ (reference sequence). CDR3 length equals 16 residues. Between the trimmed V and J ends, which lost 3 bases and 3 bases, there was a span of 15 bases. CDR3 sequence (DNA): TGTGCCAGCAGCTTCATCATCCACAGGGTCAATCAGCCCCAGCATTTT. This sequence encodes CASSFIIHRVNQPQHF.

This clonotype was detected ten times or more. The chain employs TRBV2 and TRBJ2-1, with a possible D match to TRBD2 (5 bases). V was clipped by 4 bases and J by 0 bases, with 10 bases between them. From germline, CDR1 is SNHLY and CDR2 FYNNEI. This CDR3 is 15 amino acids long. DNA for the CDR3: TGTGCCAGCAGTGCCTCGGGGAGCTCCTACAATGAGCAGTTCTTC. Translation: CASSASGSSYNEQFF. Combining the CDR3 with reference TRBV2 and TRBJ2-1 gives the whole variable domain EPEVTQTPSHQVTQMGQEVILRCVPISNHLYFYWYRQILGQKVEFLVSFYNNEISEKSEIFDDQFSVERPDGSNFTLKIRSTKLEDSAMYFCASSASGSSYNEQFFGPGTRLTVL.

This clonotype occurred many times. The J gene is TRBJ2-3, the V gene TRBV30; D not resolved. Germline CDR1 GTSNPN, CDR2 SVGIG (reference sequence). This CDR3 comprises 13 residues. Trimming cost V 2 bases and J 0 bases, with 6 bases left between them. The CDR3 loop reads CAWSFTSTDTQYF. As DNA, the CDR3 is TGTGCCTGGAGTTTTACTAGCACAGATACGCAGTATTTT.

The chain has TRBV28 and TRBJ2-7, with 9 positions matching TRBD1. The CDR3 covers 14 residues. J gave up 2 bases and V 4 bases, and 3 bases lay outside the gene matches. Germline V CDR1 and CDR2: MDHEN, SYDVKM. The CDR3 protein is CASSWTGVTYEQYF. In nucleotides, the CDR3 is TGTGCCAGCAGTTGGACAGGGGTTACCTACGAGCAGTACTTC. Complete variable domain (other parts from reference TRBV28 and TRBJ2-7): DVKVTQSSRYLVKRTGEKVFLECVQDMDHENMFWYRQDPGLGLRLIYFSYDVKMKEKGDIPEGYSVSREKKERFSLILESASTNQTSMYLCASSWTGVTYEQYFGPGTRLTVT.

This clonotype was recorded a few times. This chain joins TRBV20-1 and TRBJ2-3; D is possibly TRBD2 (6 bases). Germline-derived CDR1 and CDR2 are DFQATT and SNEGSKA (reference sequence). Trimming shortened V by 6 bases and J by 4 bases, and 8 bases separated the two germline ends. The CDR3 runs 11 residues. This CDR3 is CSAGGADTQYF. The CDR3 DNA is TGCAGTGCCGGAGGGGCAGATACGCAGTATTTT.

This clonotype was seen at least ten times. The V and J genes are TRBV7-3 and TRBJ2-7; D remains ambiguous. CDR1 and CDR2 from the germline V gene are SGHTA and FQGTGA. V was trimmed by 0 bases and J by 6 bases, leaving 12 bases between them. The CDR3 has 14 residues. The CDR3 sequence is CASSLTHNSVEQYF. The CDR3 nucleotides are TGTGCCAGCAGCTTAACGCACAACTCGGTCGAGCAGTACTTC.

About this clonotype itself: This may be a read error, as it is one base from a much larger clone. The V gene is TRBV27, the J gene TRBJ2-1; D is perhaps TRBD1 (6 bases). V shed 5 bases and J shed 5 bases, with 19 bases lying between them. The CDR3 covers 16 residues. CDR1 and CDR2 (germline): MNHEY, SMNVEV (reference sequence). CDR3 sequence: CASSDLRGTRNNEQFF. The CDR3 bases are TGTGCCAGCAGTGATCTTAGGGGGACAAGAAACAATGAGCAGTTCTTC.

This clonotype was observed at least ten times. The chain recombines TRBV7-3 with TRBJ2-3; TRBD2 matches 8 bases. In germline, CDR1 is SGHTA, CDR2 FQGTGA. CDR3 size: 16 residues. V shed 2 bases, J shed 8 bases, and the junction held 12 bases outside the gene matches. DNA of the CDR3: TGTGCCAGCAGCTTATCAGGGTTCTTCGCGGGGGGTACGCAGTATTTT. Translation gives CASSLSGFFAGGTQYF. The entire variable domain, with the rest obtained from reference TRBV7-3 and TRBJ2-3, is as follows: GAGVSQTPSNKVTEKGKYVELRCDPISGHTALYWYRQSLGQGPEFLIYFQGTGAADDSGLPNDRFFAVRPEGSVSTLKIQRTERGDSAVYLCASSLSGFFAGGTQYFGPGTRLTVL.

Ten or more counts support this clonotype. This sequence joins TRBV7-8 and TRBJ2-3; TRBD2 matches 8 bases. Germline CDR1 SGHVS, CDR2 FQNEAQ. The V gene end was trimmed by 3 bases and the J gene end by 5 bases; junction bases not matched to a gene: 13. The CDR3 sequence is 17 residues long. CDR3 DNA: TGTGCCAGCAGCTTCGGTCGAGGGGCGGGAGGCGGAGATACGCAGTATTTT. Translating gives CASSFGRGAGGGDTQYF.

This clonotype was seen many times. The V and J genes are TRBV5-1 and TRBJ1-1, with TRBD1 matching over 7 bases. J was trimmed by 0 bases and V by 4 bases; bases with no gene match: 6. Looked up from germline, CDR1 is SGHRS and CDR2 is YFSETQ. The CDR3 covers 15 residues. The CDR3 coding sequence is TGCGCCAGCAGCCTGGGACAGTCCATGAACACTGAAGCTTTCTTT. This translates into CASSLGQSMNTEAFF. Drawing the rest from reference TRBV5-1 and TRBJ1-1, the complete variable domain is KAGVTQTPRYLIKTRGQQVTLSCSPISGHRSVSWYQQTPGQGLQFLFEYFSETQRNKGNFPGRFSGRQFSNSRSEMNVSTLELGDSALYLCASSLGQSMNTEAFFGQGTRLTVV.

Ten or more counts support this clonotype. The CDR3 nucleotides read TGTGCCAGCCGCCCTTACGCAGGGCCAAGAAAACTGTTTTTT. Amino acids: CASRPYAGPRKLFF. The chain recombines TRBV13 with TRBJ1-4; possible D gene TRBD1, 5 bases. CDR1 and CDR2 (germline): PRHDT, FYEKMQ (reference sequence). V gave up 8 bases and J gave up 10 bases, with 20 bases separating them. The CDR3 is made up of 14 amino acids.

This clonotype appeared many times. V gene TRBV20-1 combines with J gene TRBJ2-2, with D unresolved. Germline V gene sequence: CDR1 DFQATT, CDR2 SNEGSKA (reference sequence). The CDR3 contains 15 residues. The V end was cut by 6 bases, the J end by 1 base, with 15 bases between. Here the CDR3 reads CSALPLDMNTGELFF. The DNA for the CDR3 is TGCAGTGCCCTACCCCTTGACATGAACACCGGGGAGCTGTTTTTT.

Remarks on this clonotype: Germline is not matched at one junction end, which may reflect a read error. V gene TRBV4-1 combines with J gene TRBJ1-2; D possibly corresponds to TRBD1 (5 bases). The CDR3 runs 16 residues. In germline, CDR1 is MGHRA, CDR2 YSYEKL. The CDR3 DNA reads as TGTGCCAGCAGCCAAGATCCCGGGGGGTTCGGCTATGGCTACACCTTC. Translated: CASSQDPGGFGYGYTF.

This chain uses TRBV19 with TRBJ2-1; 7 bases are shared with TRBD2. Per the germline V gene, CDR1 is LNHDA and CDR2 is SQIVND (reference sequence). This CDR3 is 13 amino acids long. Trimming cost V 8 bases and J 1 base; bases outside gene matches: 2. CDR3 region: CASREESYNEQFF. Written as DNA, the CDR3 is TGTGCCAGTCGGGAGGAATCCTACAATGAGCAGTTCTTC.

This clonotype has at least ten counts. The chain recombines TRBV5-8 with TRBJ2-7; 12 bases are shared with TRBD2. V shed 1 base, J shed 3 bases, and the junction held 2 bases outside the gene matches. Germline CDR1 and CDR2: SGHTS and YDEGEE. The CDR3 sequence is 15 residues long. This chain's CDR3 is CASSLSSGGVYEQYF. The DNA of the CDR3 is TGTGCCAGCAGCTTGTCTAGCGGGGGGGTCTACGAGCAGTACTTC.

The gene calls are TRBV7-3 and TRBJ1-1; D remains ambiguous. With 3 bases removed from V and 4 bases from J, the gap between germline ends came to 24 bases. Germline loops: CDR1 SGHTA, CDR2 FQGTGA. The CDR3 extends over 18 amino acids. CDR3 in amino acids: CASSFDVLVAGKGTEAFF. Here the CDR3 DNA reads TGTGCCAGCAGCTTTGATGTGTTAGTAGCGGGAAAAGGCACTGAAGCTTTCTTT. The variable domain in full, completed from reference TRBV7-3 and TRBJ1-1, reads GAGVSQTPSNKVTEKGKYVELRCDPISGHTALYWYRQSLGQGPEFLIYFQGTGAADDSGLPNDRFFAVRPEGSVSTLKIQRTERGDSAVYLCASSFDVLVAGKGTEAFFGQGTRLTVV.

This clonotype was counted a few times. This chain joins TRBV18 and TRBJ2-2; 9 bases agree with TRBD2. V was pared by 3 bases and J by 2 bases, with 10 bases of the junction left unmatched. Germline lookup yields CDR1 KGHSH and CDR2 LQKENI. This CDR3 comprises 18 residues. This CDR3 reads CASSPQREAFGNTGELFF. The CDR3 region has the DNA TGTGCCAGCTCACCCCAGCGGGAGGCCTTTGGAAACACCGGGGAGCTGTTTTTT. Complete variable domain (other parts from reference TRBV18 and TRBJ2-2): NAGVMQNPRHLVRRRGQEARLRCSPMKGHSHVYWYRQLPEEGLKFMVYLQKENIIDESGMPKERFSAEFPKEGPSILRIQQVVRGDSAAYFCASSPQREAFGNTGELFFGEGSRLTVL.

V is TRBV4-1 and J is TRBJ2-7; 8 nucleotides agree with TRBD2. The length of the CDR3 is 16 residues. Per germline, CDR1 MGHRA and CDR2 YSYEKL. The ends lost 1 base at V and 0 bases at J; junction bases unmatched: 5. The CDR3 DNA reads TGCGCCAGCAGCCAAGGGCGGCTAGCGGGCTCCTACGAGCAGTACTTC. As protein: CASSQGRLAGSYEQYF.

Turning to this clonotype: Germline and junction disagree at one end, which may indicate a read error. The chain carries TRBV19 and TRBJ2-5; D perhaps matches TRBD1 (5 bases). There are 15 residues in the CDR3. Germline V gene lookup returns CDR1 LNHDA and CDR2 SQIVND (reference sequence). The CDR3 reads CTSSIRQSTSETQYF. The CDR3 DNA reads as TGTACCAGTAGTATCCGACAGTCAACTTCGGAGACCCAGTACTTC.

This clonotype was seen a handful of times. This chain's CDR3 is CASSFVRAGGPADTQYF. Here the CDR3 DNA reads TGTGCCAGCAGTTTCGTTAGGGCGGGGGGGCCCGCAGATACGCAGTATTTT. The gene calls are TRBV27 and TRBJ2-3; 9 nucleotides match TRBD2. Unmatched junction bases numbered 11, after V lost 3 bases and J lost 4 bases. Germline values: CDR1 MNHEY, CDR2 SMNVEV (reference sequence). The CDR3 extends over 17 amino acids.

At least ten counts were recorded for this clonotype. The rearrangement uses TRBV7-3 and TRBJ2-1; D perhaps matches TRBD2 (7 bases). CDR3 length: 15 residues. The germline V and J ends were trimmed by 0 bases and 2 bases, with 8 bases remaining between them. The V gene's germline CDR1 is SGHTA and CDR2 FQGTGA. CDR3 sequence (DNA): TGTGCCAGCAGCTTAACCGGGGGGCCCTACAATGAGCAGTTCTTC. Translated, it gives CASSLTGGPYNEQFF.

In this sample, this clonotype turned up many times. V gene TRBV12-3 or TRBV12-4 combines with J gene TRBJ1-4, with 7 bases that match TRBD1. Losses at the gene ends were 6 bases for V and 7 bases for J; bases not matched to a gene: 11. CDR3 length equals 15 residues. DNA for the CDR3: TGTGCCAGCAGCACCGACAGGGCGTCTGGTGAAAAACTGTTTTTT. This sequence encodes CASSTDRASGEKLFF.

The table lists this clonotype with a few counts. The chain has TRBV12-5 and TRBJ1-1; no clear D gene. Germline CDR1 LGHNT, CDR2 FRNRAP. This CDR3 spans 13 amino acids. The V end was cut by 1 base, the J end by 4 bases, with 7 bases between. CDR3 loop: CASGLGGVTEAFF. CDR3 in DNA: TGTGCTAGTGGTTTGGGGGGAGTCACTGAAGCTTTCTTT.

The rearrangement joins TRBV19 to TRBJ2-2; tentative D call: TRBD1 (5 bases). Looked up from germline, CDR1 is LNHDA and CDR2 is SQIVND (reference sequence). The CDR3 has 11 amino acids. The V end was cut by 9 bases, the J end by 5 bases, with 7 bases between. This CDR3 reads CASRVTGELFF. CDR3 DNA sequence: TGTGCCAGCAGGGTTACCGGGGAGCTGTTTTTT. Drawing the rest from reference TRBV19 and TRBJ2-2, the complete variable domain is DGGITQSPKYLFRKEGQNVTLSCEQNLNHDAMYWYRQDPGQGLRLIYYSQIVNDFQKGDIAEGYSVSREKKESFPLTVTSAQKNPTAFYLCASRVTGELFFGEGSRLTVL.

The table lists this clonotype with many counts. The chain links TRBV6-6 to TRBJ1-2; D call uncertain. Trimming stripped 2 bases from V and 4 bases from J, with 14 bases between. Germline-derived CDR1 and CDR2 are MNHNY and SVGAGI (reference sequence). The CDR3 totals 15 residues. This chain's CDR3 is CASSYSRLPSYGYTF. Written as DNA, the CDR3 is TGTGCCAGCAGTTACAGTAGATTACCCAGCTATGGCTACACCTTC.

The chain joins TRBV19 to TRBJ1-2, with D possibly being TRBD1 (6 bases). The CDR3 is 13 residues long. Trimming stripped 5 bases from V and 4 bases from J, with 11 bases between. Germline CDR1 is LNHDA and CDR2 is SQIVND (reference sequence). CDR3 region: CASSVDSLYGYTF. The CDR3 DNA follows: TGTGCCAGTAGTGTGGACAGCCTCTATGGCTACACCTTC.

CDR3 residues: CASSEYLREEQYF. The CDR3 DNA is TGTGCCAGCAGTGAATATTTGAGGGAAGAGCAGTACTTC. The chain employs TRBV25-1 and TRBJ2-7; possible D gene TRBD2, 5 bases. This CDR3 has 13 residues. The V and J ends lost 0 bases and 7 bases respectively, with 10 bases between them. The germline CDR1 and CDR2 sequences are MGHDK and SYGVNS.

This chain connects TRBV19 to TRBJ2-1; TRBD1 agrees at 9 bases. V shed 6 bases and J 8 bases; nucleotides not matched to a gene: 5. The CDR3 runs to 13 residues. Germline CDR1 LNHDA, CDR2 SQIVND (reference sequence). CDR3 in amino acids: CASRSTGGDEQFF. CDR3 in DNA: TGTGCCAGTAGGTCCACAGGGGGCGATGAGCAGTTCTTC.

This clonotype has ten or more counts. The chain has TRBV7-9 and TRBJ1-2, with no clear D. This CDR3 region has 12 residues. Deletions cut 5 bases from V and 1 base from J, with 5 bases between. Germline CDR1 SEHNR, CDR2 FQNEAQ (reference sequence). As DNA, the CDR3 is TGTGCCAGCAGCGAAGATAACTATGGCTACACCTTC. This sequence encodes CASSEDNYGYTF.

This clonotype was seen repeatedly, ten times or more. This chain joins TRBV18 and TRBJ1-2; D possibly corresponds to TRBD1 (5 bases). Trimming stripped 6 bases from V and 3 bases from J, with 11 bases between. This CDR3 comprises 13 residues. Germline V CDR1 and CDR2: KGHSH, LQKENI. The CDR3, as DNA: TGTGCCAGCTCCCAGGGAGGAGACTATGGCTACACCTTC. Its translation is CASSQGGDYGYTF. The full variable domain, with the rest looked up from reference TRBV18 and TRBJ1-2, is NAGVMQNPRHLVRRRGQEARLRCSPMKGHSHVYWYRQLPEEGLKFMVYLQKENIIDESGMPKERFSAEFPKEGPSILRIQQVVRGDSAAYFCASSQGGDYGYTFGSGTRLTVV.